The TCR beta chain described here comes from a study of cytomegalovirus exposure and HLA in healthy donors. As regards this clone: Its specificity is not known.

Per germline, CDR1 LNHNV and CDR2 YYDKDF (reference sequence). V lost 5 bases and J lost 1; bases outside the gene matches: 2. This CDR3 is built from 13 residues. Measured with immunoSEQ multiplex PCR; TCRdb has only the in-frame clones, and not every one. Of over 200,000 clones in the sample, around 86% were seen once. Findings and limits, study-wide: Confirmation was obtained in vitro that a few CMV-associated chains are specific for CMV antigens. The tendency of first-cohort TCR clusters to co-occur in the 120 or so validation repertoires was identified by a subsequent analysis.

The receptor's source is a young woman in good health and CMV-seropositive. The sample taken for sequencing was PBMCs. The chain uses TRBV15 and TRBJ2-7; 7 bases match TRBD2. The CDR3 protein is CATSGTMSYEQYF. The CDR3 nucleotides read TGTGCCACCAGCGGGACTATGTCCTACGAGCAGTACTTC.